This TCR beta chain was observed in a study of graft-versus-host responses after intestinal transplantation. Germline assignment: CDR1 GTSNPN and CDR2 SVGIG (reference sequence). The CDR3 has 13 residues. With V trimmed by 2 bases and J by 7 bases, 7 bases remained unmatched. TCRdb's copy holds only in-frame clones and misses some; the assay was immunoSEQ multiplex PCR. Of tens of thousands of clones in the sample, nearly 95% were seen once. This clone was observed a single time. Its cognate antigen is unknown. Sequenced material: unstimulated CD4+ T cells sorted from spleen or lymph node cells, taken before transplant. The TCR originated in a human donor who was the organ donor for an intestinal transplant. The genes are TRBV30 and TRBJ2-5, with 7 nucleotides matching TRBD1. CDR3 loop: CAWSPDRAGTQYF. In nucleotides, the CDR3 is TGTGCCTGGAGTCCAGACAGGGCAGGGACCCAGTACTTC. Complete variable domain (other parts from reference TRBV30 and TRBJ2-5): SQTIHQWPATLVQPVGSPLSLECTVEGTSNPNLYWYRQAAGRGLQLLFYSVGIGQISSEVPQNLSASRPQDRQFILSSKKLLLSDSGFYLCAWSPDRAGTQYFGPGTRLLVL.